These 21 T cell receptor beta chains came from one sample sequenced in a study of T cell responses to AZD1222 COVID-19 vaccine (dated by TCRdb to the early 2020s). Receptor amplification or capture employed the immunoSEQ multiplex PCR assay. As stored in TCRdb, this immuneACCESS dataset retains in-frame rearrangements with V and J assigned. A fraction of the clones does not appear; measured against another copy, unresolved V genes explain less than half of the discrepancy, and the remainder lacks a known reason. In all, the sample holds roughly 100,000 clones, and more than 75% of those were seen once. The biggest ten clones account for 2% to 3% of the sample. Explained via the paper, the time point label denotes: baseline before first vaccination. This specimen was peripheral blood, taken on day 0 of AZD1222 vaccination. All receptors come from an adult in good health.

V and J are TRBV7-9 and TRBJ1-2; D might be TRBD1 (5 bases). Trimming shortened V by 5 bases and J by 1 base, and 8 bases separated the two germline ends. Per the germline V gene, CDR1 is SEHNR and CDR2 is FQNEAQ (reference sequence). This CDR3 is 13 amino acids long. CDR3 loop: CASSRQLNYGYTF. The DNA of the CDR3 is TGTGCCAGCAGCCGACAGCTTAACTATGGCTACACCTTC.

CDR3 protein: CASSAGYGYTF. The CDR3 bases are TGTGCCAGCAGTGCCGGCTATGGCTACACCTTC. The V gene is TRBV2, the J gene TRBJ1-2; D is unclear. The CDR3 contains 11 residues. Germline V CDR1 and CDR2: SNHLY, FYNNEI. With 4 bases removed from V and 4 bases from J, the gap between germline ends came to 4 bases. Filled out from reference TRBV2 and TRBJ1-2, the complete variable domain reads EPEVTQTPSHQVTQMGQEVILRCVPISNHLYFYWYRQILGQKVEFLVSFYNNEISEKSEIFDDQFSVERPDGSNFTLKIRSTKLEDSAMYFCASSAGYGYTFGSGTRLTVV.

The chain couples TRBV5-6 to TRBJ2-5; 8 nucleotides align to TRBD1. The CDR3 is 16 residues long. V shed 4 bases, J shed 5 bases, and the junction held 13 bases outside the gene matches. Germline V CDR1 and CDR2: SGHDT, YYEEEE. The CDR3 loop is CASSPTGVWLEETQYF. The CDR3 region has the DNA TGTGCCAGCAGCCCGACAGGGGTATGGCTAGAGGAGACCCAGTACTTC.

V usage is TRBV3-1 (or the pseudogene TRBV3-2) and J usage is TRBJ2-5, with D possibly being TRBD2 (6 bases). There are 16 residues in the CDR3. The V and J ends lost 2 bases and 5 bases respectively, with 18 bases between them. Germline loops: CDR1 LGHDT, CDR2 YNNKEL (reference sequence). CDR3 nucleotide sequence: TGTGCCAGCAGCCAAAACTCGGCGGGAACGGCGGAGACCCAGTACTTC. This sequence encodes CASSQNSAGTAETQYF.

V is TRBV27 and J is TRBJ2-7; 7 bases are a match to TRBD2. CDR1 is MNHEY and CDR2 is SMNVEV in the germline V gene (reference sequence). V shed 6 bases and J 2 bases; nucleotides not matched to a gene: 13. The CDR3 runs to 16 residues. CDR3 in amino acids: CASSPTLAVTTYEQYF. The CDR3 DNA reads TGTGCCAGCAGCCCAACCCTAGCGGTGACGACCTACGAGCAGTACTTC.

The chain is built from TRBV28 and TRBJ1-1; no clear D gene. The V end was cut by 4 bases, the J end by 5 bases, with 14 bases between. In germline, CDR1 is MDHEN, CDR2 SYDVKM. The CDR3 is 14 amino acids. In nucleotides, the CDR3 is TGTGCCAGCAGTTCTTCCTTTACGACGACTGAAGCTTTCTTT. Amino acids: CASSSSFTTTEAFF. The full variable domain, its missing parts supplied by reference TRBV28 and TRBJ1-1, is DVKVTQSSRYLVKRTGEKVFLECVQDMDHENMFWYRQDPGLGLRLIYFSYDVKMKEKGDIPEGYSVSREKKERFSLILESASTNQTSMYLCASSSSFTTTEAFFGQGTRLTVV.

In DNA, the CDR3 is TGTGCCAGCAGCCAAGACTTTAGCGTCACCGGGGAGCTGTTTTTT. Its protein is CASSQDFSVTGELFF. V is TRBV4-2 and J is TRBJ2-2; maybe TRBD2 (5 bases). V dropped 0 bases and J dropped 4 bases, with 9 bases sitting between them. This CDR3 region has 15 residues. The germline CDR1 and CDR2 sequences are LGHNA and YNFKEQ.

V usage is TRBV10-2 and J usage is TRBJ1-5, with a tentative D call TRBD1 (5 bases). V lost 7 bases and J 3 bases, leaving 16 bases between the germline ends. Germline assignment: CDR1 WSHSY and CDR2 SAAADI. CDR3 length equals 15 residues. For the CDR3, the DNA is TGCGCCAGCACTAAAGGGGACCACTTCAATCAGCCCCAGCATTTT. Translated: CASTKGDHFNQPQHF.

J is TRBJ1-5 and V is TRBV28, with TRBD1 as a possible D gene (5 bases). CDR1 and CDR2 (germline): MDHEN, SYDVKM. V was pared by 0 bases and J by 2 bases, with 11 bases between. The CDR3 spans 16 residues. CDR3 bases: TGTGCCAGCAGTTTATGGGGGGGAGTTGGCAATCAGCCCCAGCATTTT. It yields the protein CASSLWGGVGNQPQHF. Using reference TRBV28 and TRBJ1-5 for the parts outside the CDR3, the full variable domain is DVKVTQSSRYLVKRTGEKVFLECVQDMDHENMFWYRQDPGLGLRLIYFSYDVKMKEKGDIPEGYSVSREKKERFSLILESASTNQTSMYLCASSLWGGVGNQPQHFGDGTRLSIL.

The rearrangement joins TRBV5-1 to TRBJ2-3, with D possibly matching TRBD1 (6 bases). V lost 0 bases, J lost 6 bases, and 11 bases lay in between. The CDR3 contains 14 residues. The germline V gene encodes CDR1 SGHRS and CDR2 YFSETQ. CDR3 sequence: CASSLVAGEDTQYF. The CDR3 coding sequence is TGCGCCAGCAGCTTGGTTGCAGGGGAGGATACGCAGTATTTT.

The CDR3 nucleotides are TGTGCCAGCAGTGGGATAGCGGGGGGGGATACGCAGTATTTT. This translates into CASSGIAGGDTQYF. The chain carries TRBV2 and TRBJ2-3; 11 bases map to TRBD2. With V trimmed by 4 bases and J by 6 bases, 3 bases remained unmatched. Germline V lookup: CDR1 SNHLY, CDR2 FYNNEI. The CDR3 spans 14 residues. The entire variable domain, with the rest obtained from reference TRBV2 and TRBJ2-3, is as follows: EPEVTQTPSHQVTQMGQEVILRCVPISNHLYFYWYRQILGQKVEFLVSFYNNEISEKSEIFDDQFSVERPDGSNFTLKIRSTKLEDSAMYFCASSGIAGGDTQYFGPGTRLTVL.

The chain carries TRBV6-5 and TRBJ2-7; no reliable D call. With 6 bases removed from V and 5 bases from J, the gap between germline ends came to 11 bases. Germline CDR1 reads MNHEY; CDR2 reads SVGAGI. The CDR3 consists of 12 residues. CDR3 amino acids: CASRKSHDEQYF. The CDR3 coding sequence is TGTGCCAGCAGGAAATCCCACGACGAGCAGTACTTC.

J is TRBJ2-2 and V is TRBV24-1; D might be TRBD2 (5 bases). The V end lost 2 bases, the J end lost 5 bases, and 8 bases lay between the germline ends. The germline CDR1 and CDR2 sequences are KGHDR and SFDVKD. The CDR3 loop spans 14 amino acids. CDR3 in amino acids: CATSDSGLTGELFF. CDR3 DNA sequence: TGTGCCACCAGTGATTCGGGGTTGACCGGGGAGCTGTTTTTT.

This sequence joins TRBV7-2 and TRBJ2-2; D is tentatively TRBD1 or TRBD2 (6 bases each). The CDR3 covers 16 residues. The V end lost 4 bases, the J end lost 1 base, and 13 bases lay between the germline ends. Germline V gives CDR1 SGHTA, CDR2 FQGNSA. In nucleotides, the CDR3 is TGTGCCAGCAGCTCTCAGGGGAGGTGGAACACCGGGGAGCTGTTTTTT. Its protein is CASSSQGRWNTGELFF.

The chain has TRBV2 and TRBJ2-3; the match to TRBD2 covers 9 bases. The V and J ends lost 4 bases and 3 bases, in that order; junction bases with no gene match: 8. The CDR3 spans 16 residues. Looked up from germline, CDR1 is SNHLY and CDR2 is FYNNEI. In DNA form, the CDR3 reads TGTGCCAGCAGTGGGGGACTAGCAAAATTTACAGATACGCAGTATTTT. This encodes CASSGGLAKFTDTQYF.

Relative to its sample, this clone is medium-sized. This CDR3 reads CASSGDRGYTGELFF. As DNA, the CDR3 is TGTGCCAGCAGCGGGGACAGGGGTTACACCGGGGAGCTGTTTTTT. The chain carries TRBV3-1 (or the pseudogene TRBV3-2) and TRBJ2-2; 10 bases map to TRBD1. This CDR3 has 15 amino acids. The germline V gene encodes CDR1 LGHDT and CDR2 YNNKEL (reference sequence). With V trimmed by 5 bases and J by 3 bases, 3 bases remained unmatched.

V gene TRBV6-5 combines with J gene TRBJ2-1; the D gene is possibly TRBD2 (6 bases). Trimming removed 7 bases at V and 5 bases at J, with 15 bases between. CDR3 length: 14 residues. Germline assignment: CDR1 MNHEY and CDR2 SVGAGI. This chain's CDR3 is CASIVAVDHNEQFF. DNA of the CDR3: TGTGCCAGCATCGTAGCGGTAGACCACAATGAGCAGTTCTTC.

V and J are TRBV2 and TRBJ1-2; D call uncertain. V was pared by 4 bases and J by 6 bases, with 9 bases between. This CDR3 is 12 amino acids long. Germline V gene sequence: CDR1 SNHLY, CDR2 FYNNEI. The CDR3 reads CASSAGSHGYTF. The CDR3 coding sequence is TGTGCCAGCAGTGCCGGGAGTCATGGCTACACCTTC.

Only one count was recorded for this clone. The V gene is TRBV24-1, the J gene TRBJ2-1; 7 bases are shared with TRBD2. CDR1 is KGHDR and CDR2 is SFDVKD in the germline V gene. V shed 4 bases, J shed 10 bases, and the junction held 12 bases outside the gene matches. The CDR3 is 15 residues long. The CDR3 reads CATSDRGLPPGEQFF. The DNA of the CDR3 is TGTGCCACCAGTGACCGGGGACTACCACCTGGGGAGCAGTTCTTC.

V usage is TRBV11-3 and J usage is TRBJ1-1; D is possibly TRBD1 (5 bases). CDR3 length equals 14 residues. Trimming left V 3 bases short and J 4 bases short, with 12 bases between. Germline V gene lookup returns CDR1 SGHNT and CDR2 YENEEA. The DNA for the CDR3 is TGTGCCAGCAGCTTCCCCGGGGGGAGCACTGAAGCTTTCTTT. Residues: CASSFPGGSTEAFF. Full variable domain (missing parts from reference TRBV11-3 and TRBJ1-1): EAGVVQSPRYKIIEKKQPVAFWCNPISGHNTLYWYLQNLGQGPELLIRYENEEAVDDSQLPKDRFSAERLKGVDSTLKIQPAELGDSAVYLCASSFPGGSTEAFFGQGTRLTVV.

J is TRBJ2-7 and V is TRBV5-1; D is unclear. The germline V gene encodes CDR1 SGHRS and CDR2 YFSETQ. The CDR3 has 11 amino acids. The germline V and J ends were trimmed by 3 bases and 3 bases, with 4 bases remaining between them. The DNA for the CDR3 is TGCGCCAGCAGCTCCGACTACGAGCAGTACTTC. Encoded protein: CASSSDYEQYF.